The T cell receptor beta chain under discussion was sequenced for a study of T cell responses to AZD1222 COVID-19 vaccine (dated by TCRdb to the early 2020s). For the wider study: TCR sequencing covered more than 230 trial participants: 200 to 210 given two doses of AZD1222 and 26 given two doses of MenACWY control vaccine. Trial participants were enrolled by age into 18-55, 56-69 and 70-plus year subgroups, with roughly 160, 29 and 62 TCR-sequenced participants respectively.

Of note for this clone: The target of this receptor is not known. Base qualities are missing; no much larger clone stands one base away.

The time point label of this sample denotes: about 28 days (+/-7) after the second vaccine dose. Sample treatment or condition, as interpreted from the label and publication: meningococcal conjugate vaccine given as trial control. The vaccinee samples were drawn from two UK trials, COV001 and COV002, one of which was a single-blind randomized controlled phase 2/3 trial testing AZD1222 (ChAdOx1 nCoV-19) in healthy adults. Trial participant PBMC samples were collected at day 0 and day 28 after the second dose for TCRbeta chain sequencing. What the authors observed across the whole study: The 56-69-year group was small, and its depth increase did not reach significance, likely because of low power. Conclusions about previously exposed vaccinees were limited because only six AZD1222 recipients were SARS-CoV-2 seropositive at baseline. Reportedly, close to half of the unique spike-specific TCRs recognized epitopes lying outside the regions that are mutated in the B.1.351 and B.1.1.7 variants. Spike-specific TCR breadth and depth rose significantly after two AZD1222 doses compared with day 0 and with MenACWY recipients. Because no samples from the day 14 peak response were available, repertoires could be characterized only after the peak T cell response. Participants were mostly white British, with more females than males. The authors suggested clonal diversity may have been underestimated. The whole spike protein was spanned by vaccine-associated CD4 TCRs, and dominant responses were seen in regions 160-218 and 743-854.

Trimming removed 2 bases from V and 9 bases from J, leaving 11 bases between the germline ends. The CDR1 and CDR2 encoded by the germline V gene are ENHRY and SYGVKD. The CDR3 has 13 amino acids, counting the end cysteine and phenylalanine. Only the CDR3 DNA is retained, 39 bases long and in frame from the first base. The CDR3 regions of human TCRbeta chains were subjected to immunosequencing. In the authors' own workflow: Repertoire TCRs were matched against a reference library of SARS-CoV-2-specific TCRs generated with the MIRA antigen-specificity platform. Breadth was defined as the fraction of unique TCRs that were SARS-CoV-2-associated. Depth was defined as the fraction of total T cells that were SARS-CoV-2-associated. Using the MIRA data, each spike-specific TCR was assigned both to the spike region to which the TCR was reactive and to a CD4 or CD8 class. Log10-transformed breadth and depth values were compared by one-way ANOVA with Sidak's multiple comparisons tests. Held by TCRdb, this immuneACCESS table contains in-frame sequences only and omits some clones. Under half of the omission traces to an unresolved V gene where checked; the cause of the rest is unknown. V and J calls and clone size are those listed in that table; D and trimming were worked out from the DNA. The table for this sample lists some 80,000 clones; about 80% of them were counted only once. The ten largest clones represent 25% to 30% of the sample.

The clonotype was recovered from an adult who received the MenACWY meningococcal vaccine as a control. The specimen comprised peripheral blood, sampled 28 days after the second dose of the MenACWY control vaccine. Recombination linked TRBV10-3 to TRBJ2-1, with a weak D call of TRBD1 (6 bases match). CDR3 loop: CAISETRGAEQFF. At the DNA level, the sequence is TGTGCCATCAGTGAGACCAGGGGTGCTGAGCAGTTCTTC.